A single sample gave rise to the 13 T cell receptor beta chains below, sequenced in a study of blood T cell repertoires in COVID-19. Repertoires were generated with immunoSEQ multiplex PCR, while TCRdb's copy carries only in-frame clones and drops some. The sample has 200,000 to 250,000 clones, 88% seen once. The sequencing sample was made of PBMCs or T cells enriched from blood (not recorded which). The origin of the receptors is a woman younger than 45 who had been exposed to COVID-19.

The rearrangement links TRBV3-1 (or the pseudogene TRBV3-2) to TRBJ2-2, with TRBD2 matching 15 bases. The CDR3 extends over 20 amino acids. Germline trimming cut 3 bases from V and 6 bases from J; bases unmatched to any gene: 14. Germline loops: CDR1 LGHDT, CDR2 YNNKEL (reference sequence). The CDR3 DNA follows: TGTGCCAGCAGCCAGTTAGTTCGGACTAGCGGGAGGGGATTATCCGGGGAGCTGTTTTTT. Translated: CASSQLVRTSGRGLSGELFF.

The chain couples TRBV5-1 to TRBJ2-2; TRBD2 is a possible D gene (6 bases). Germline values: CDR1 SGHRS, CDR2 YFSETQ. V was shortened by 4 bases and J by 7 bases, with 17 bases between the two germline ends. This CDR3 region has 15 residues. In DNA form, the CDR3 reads TGCGCCAGCAGCGCGGGATGGGGGAGGCACGGGGAGCTGTTTTTT. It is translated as CASSAGWGRHGELFF.

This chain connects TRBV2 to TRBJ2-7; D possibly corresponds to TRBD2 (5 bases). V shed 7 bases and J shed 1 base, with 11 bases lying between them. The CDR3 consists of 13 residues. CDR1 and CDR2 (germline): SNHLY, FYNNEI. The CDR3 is CASMRVRSYEQYF. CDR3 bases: TGTGCCAGCATGAGGGTGCGTTCCTACGAGCAGTACTTC.

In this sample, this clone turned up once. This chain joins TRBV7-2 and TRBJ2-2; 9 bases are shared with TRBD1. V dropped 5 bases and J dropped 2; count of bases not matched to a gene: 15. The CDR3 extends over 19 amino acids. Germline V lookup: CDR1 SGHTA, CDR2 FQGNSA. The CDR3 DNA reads TGTGCCAGCAGCCACCCCCGGACAGGGGCCCTCCATAACACCGGGGAGCTGTTTTTT. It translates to CASSHPRTGALHNTGELFF.

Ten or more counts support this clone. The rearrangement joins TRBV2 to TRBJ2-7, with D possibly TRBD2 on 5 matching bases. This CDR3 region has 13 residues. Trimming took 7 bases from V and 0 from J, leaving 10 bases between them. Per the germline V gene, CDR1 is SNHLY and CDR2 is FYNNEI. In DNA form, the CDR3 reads TGTGCCAGCAACGGGGTCTTCTCCTACGAGCAGTACTTC. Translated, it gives CASNGVFSYEQYF.

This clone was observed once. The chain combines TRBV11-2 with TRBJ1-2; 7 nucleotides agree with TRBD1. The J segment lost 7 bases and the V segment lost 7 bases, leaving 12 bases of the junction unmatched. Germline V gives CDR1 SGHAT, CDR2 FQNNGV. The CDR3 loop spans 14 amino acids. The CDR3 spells CASNSNTGVGGYTF. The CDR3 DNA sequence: TGTGCCAGCAACTCTAATACAGGGGTCGGTGGCTACACCTTC.

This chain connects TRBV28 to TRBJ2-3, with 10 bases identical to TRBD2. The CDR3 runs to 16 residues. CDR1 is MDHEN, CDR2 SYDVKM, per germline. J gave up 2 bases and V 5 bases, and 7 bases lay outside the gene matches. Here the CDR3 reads CASSAGTSVNTDTQYF. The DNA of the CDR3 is TGTGCCAGCAGTGCCGGGACTAGCGTTAACACAGATACGCAGTATTTT.

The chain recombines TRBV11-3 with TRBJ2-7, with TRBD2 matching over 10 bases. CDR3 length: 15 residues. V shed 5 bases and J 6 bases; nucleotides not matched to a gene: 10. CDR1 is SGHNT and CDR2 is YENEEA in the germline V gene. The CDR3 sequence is CASSLLAGDSGEQYF. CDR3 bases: TGTGCCAGCAGCCTCCTAGCGGGAGACTCCGGCGAGCAGTACTTC.

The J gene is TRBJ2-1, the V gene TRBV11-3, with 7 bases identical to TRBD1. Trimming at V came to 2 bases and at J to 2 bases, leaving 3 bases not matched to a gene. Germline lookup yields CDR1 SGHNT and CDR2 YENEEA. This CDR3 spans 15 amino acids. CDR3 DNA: TGTGCCAGCAGCTTACGGACAGGACCCTACAATGAGCAGTTCTTC. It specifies CASSLRTGPYNEQFF.

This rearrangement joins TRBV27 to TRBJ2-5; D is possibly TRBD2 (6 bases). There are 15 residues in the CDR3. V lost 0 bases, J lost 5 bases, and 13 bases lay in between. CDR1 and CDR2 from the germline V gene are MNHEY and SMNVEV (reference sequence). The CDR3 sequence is CASSLSGLRAETQYF. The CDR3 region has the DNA TGTGCCAGCAGTTTATCGGGACTGAGGGCTGAGACCCAGTACTTC.

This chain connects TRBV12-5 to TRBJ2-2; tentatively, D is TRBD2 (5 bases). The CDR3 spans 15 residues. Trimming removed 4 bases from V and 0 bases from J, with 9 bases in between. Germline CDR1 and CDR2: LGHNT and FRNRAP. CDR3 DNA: TGTGCTAGTGGTTCTGCGGGTTCGAACACCGGGGAGCTGTTTTTT. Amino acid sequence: CASGSAGSNTGELFF.

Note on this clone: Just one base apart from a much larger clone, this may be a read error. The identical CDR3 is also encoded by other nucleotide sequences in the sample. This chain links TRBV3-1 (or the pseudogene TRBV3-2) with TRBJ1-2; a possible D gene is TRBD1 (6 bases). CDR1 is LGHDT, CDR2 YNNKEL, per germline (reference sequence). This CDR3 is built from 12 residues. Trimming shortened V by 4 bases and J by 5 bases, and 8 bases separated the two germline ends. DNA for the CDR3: TGTGCCAGCAGCCGACAGGCTTATGGCTACACCTTC. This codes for CASSRQAYGYTF.

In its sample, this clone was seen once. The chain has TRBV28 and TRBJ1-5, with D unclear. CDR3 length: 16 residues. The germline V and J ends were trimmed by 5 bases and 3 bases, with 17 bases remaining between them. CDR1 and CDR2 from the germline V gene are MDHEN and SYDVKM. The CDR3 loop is CASSVPRTSPNQPQHF. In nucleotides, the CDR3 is TGTGCCAGCAGTGTACCGCGAACCTCGCCCAATCAGCCCCAGCATTTT.